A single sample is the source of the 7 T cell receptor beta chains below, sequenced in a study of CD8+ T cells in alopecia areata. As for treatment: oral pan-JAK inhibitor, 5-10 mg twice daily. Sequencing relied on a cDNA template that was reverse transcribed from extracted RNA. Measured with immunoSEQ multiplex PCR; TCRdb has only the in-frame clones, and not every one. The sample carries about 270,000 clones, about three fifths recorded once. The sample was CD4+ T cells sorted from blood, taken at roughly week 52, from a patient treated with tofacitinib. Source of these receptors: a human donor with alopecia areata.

For the CDR3, the DNA is TGTGCCACCAGCAGAGATCAGGCACCTGGGGCCAACGTCCTGACTTTC. This codes for CATSRDQAPGANVLTF. This sequence joins TRBV15 and TRBJ2-6; no clear D. This CDR3 has 16 residues. V was trimmed by 0 bases and J by 2 bases, leaving 8 bases between them. Germline V lookup: CDR1 LNHNV, CDR2 YYDKDF (reference sequence).

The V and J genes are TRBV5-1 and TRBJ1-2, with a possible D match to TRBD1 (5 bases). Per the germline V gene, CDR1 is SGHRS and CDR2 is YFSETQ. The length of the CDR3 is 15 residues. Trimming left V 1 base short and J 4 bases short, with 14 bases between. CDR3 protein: CASSLSRGNSYGYTF. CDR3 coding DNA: TGCGCCAGCAGCTTGTCCCGGGGGAATTCCTATGGCTACACCTTC. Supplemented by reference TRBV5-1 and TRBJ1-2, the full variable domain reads KAGVTQTPRYLIKTRGQQVTLSCSPISGHRSVSWYQQTPGQGLQFLFEYFSETQRNKGNFPGRFSGRQFSNSRSEMNVSTLELGDSALYLCASSLSRGNSYGYTFGSGTRLTVV.

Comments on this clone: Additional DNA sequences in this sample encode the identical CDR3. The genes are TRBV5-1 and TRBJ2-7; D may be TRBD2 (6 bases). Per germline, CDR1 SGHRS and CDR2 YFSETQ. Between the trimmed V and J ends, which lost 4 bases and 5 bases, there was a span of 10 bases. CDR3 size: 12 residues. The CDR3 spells CASSPPGDEQYF. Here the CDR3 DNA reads TGCGCCAGCAGCCCGCCGGGGGACGAGCAGTACTTC.

CDR3 sequence reads: CSAYRVTEAFF. The CDR3, as DNA: TGCAGTGCTTATAGGGTTACTGAAGCTTTCTTT. The chain has TRBV20-1 and TRBJ1-1; no definite D call. The ends were cut back, 5 bases at V and 5 bases at J, with 9 bases in the middle. Germline assignment: CDR1 DFQATT and CDR2 SNEGSKA (reference sequence). This CDR3 is 11 amino acids long.

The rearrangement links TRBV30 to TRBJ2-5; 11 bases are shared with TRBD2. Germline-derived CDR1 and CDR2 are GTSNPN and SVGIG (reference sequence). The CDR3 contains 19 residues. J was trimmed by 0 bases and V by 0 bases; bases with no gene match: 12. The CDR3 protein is CAWSVLLGLADMYQETQYF. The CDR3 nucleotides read TGTGCCTGGAGTGTACTTTTGGGACTAGCGGATATGTACCAAGAGACCCAGTACTTC. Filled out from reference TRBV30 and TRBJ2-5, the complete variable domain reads SQTIHQWPATLVQPVGSPLSLECTVEGTSNPNLYWYRQAAGRGLQLLFYSVGIGQISSEVPQNLSASRPQDRQFILSSKKLLLSDSGFYLCAWSVLLGLADMYQETQYFGPGTRLLVL.

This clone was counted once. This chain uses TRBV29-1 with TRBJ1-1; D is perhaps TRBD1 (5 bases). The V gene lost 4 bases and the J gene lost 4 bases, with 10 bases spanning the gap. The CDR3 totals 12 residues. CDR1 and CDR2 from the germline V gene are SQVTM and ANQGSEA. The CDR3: CSVGWRGTEAFF. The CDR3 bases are TGCAGCGTTGGGTGGAGGGGCACTGAAGCTTTCTTT. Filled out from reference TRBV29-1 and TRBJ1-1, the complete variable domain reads SAVISQKPSRDICQRGTSLTIQCQVDSQVTMMFWYRQQPGQSLTLIATANQGSEATYESGFVIDKFPISRPNLTFSTLTVSNMSPEDSSIYLCSVGWRGTEAFFGQGTRLTVV.

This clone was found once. The CDR3 nucleotides read TGTGCCAGCAGCTTAGCGCAGAGGGCCTCTGGGGCCAACGTCCTGACTTTC. It codes for CASSLAQRASGANVLTF. This chain uses TRBV7-9 with TRBJ2-6; weak D call: TRBD2 (5 bases). The CDR3 is made up of 17 amino acids. Germline assignment: CDR1 SEHNR and CDR2 FQNEAQ (reference sequence). V gave up 0 bases and J gave up 0 bases, with 9 bases separating them. The full variable domain, rest sourced from reference TRBV7-9 and TRBJ2-6, is DTGVSQNPRHKITKRGQNVTFRCDPISEHNRLYWYRQTLGQGPEFLTYFQNEAQLEKSRLLSDRFSAERPKGSFSTLEIQRTEQGDSAMYLCASSLAQRASGANVLTFGAGSRLTVL.